The next 30 T cell receptor beta chains were all read from a single sample in a study of response to subunit inactivated influenza vaccine. TCRdb itself ran the RT-PCR reads through MiXCR, one entry per CDR3 protein. Of over 650,000 distinct CDR3 sequences in the sample, about a fifth are singletons; the top ten hold approximately 11%. The sequencing here drew on PBMCs from blood, taken approximately 5 days after vaccination. The origin of the receptors is a man aged 45-60 years who received an inactivated influenza vaccine.

The rearrangement links TRBV12-3 or TRBV12-4 to TRBJ2-2; tentatively, D is TRBD1 (5 bases). The length of the CDR3 is 12 residues. V lost 5 bases and J lost 7, with 8 bases in between. The CDR3: CASSHQGGELFF. In DNA form, the CDR3 reads TGTGCCAGCAGTCACCAGGGCGGGGAGCTGTTTTTT.

The V and J genes are TRBV7-2 and TRBJ2-3; D perhaps matches TRBD2 (5 bases). The germline V and J ends were trimmed by 1 base and 4 bases, with 12 bases remaining between them. The CDR3 runs to 15 residues. From germline, CDR1 is SGHTA and CDR2 FQGNSA. The CDR3 is CASSLVSSSPDTQYF. CDR3 in DNA: TGTGCCAGCAGCTTAGTCTCTTCTAGCCCAGATACGCAGTATTTT.

This clonotype was seen at least ten times. The chain employs TRBV29-1 and TRBJ2-2; 11 bases are shared with TRBD2. The V gene end was trimmed by 2 bases and the J gene end by 8 bases; junction bases not matched to a gene: 10. The CDR3 covers 16 residues. Germline V gene sequence: CDR1 SQVTM, CDR2 ANQGSEA. In DNA form, the CDR3 reads TGCAGCGTTGAAATAGCGGGAGGGCCACCGACGGGGGAGCTGTTTTTT. It yields the protein CSVEIAGGPPTGELFF.

In this sample, this clonotype turned up a few times. This sequence joins TRBV20-1 and TRBJ1-4; D is unresolved. Germline CDR1 and CDR2: DFQATT and SNEGSKA (reference sequence). V dropped 0 bases and J dropped 4 bases, with 9 bases sitting between them. The CDR3 has 14 residues. CDR3 protein: CSARDMENNEKLFF. CDR3 DNA: TGCAGTGCTAGAGATATGGAGAATAATGAAAAACTGTTTTTT.

This clonotype appeared a few times. J is TRBJ2-5 and V is TRBV5-1; TRBD2 is a possible D gene (6 bases). Trimming shortened V by 0 bases and J by 4 bases, and 13 bases separated the two germline ends. Germline V gene sequence: CDR1 SGHRS, CDR2 YFSETQ. This CDR3 is built from 15 residues. Written as DNA, the CDR3 is TGCGCCAGCAGCTTGGAACTAGCCCTGACAGAGACCCAGTACTTC. Translation gives CASSLELALTETQYF.

J is TRBJ1-1 and V is TRBV7-8; a weak D match, TRBD1 (6 bases). The CDR3 runs 15 residues. Trimming left V 3 bases short and J 4 bases short, with 15 bases between. In germline, CDR1 is SGHVS, CDR2 FQNEAQ. CDR3 nucleotide sequence: TGTGCCAGCAGCTTGCCATCACAGGGAGGCACTGAAGCTTTCTTT. Translating gives CASSLPSQGGTEAFF.

Many counts were recorded for this clonotype. The CDR3: CASSPRPTDTQYF. Written as DNA, the CDR3 is TGTGCCAGCAGCCCCCGCCCCACAGATACGCAGTATTTT. The chain couples TRBV7-2 to TRBJ2-3; D unclear. Trimming took off 5 bases at V and 2 bases at J, with 8 bases between the two ends. The CDR3 extends over 13 amino acids. Germline CDR1 SGHTA, CDR2 FQGNSA.

The table lists this clonotype with many counts. The chain combines TRBV7-2 with TRBJ2-1, with D tentatively TRBD1 (5 bases). In germline, CDR1 is SGHTA, CDR2 FQGNSA. The CDR3 has 14 residues. The V and J ends lost 3 bases and 5 bases respectively, with 11 bases between them. The CDR3 sequence: CASSLIMTDNEQFF. CDR3 nucleotide sequence: TGTGCCAGCAGCTTGATTATGACAGACAATGAGCAGTTCTTC.

V and J are TRBV11-2 and TRBJ2-7, with 9 bases aligning to TRBD1. CDR1 is SGHAT, CDR2 FQNNGV, per germline. The V gene end was trimmed by 1 base and the J gene end by 6 bases; junction bases not matched to a gene: 13. This CDR3 spans 17 amino acids. The CDR3, as DNA: TGTGCCAGCAGCTTAGGTGGCGGATGGACAGGGGTGCGCGAGCAGTACTTC. This sequence encodes CASSLGGGWTGVREQYF.

This clonotype was picked up a small number of times. The chain links TRBV4-3 to TRBJ2-1; TRBD2 aligns across 14 bases. Per germline, CDR1 LGHNA and CDR2 YSLEER. The J segment lost 10 bases and the V segment lost 4 bases, leaving 9 bases of the junction unmatched. The length of the CDR3 is 16 residues. This CDR3 reads CASSPLTSGGASEQFF. The CDR3 region has the DNA TGCGCCAGCAGCCCCCTGACTAGCGGGGGGGCCAGCGAGCAGTTCTTC.

Only a few counts were recorded for this clonotype. This chain uses TRBV5-1 with TRBJ2-1; no clear D. Trimming shortened V by 2 bases and J by 15 bases, and 15 bases separated the two germline ends. The length of the CDR3 is 12 residues. The germline CDR1 and CDR2 sequences are SGHRS and YFSETQ. CDR3 nucleotide sequence: TGCGCCAGCAGCTTACCGGACCTAAGGCTGTTCTTC. This translates into CASSLPDLRLFF.

This clonotype was counted a few times. V gene TRBV12-3 or TRBV12-4 combines with J gene TRBJ2-6; D is unclear. This CDR3 spans 14 amino acids. Trimming removed 8 bases from V and 1 base from J, with 9 bases in between. CDR3 protein: CASGMGSGANVLTF. For the CDR3, the DNA is TGTGCCAGCGGGATGGGGTCTGGGGCCAACGTCCTGACTTTC.

The J gene is TRBJ2-1, the V gene TRBV20-1, with D perhaps matching TRBD1 (5 bases). This CDR3 comprises 14 residues. Germline V gene data show CDR1 as DFQATT and CDR2 as SNEGSKA (reference sequence). V gave up 3 bases and J gave up 6 bases, with 15 bases separating them. CDR3 nucleotide sequence: TGCAGTGCTAGGGGCCAGGGCCTTCGCAATGAGCAGTTCTTC. It translates to CSARGQGLRNEQFF.

This chain joins TRBV7-2 and TRBJ1-3; the match to TRBD1 covers 9 bases. The CDR3 extends over 13 amino acids. Germline CDR1 SGHTA, CDR2 FQGNSA. The V gene end was trimmed by 5 bases and the J gene end by 7 bases; junction bases not matched to a gene: 3. The CDR3 protein is CASSRTGANTIYF. CDR3 coding DNA: TGTGCCAGCAGCAGGACAGGGGCGAACACCATATATTTT.

The J gene is TRBJ2-5, the V gene TRBV5-1; 7 bases are a match to TRBD1. V dropped 0 bases and J dropped 5; count of bases not matched to a gene: 10. This CDR3 spans 16 amino acids. Germline-derived CDR1 and CDR2 are SGHRS and YFSETQ. The DNA for the CDR3 is TGCGCCAGCAGCTTGGCCGCCCTAGGGGGCTCGGAGACCCAGTACTTC. Translation: CASSLAALGGSETQYF. The whole variable domain, remainder taken from reference TRBV5-1 and TRBJ2-5, is KAGVTQTPRYLIKTRGQQVTLSCSPISGHRSVSWYQQTPGQGLQFLFEYFSETQRNKGNFPGRFSGRQFSNSRSEMNVSTLELGDSALYLCASSLAALGGSETQYFGPGTRLLVL.

The chain recombines TRBV5-6 with TRBJ2-5; D is perhaps TRBD2 (6 bases). Germline assignment: CDR1 SGHDT and CDR2 YYEEEE. The CDR3 length is 14 residues. The V and J ends lost 4 bases and 5 bases respectively, with 15 bases between them. The CDR3 reads CASSPRREYETQYF. The DNA of the CDR3 is TGTGCCAGCAGCCCGAGGAGGGAATACGAGACCCAGTACTTC.

The CDR3 bases are TGTGCCACCAGTGACTGGACAGGGGAAAATGGCTACACCTTC. Its translation: CATSDWTGENGYTF. This rearrangement joins TRBV24-1 to TRBJ1-2, with TRBD1 identical over 9 bases. V was pared by 4 bases and J by 6 bases, with 5 bases of the junction left unmatched. Germline V gene data show CDR1 as KGHDR and CDR2 as SFDVKD. The length of the CDR3 is 14 residues.

This chain joins TRBV7-2 and TRBJ1-1; the D gene is possibly TRBD1 (5 bases). Germline V gene lookup returns CDR1 SGHTA and CDR2 FQGNSA. The CDR3 sequence is 14 residues long. V lost 3 bases to trimming and J lost 3 bases, with 11 bases between them. The DNA for the CDR3 is TGTGCCAGCAGCTTGGGGACTGAATACACTGAAGCTTTCTTT. Its protein product is CASSLGTEYTEAFF.

This rearrangement joins TRBV6-1 to TRBJ2-5, with TRBD2 matching over 15 bases. V lost 5 bases and J lost 4; bases outside the gene matches: 11. CDR1 is MNHNS and CDR2 is SASEGT in the germline V gene. The CDR3 is made up of 18 amino acids. DNA of the CDR3: TGTGCCAGCAGTCGATCCGGGACTAGCGGGAGGTTCAGAGAGACCCAGTACTTC. The encoded protein is CASSRSGTSGRFRETQYF.

This clonotype was counted only a few times. The gene calls are TRBV6-1 and TRBJ2-3, with TRBD1 as a possible D gene (7 bases). This CDR3 comprises 14 residues. The germline CDR1 and CDR2 sequences are MNHNS and SASEGT. V was pared by 8 bases and J by 2 bases, with 14 bases between. CDR3 bases: TGTGCCAGCTTCGGAGGGGGCTACACAGATACGCAGTATTTT. This sequence encodes CASFGGGYTDTQYF.

This clonotype was seen a handful of times. The chain couples TRBV30 to TRBJ2-6; possible D gene TRBD1, 6 bases. Germline loops: CDR1 GTSNPN, CDR2 SVGIG (reference sequence). Trimming removed 3 bases at V and 7 bases at J, with 13 bases between. This CDR3 has 14 residues. CDR3 nucleotides: TGTGCCTGGAGCAATAACAGGGATGCCAACGTCCTGACTTTC. Translated, it gives CAWSNNRDANVLTF.

This clonotype was seen a handful of times. The chain recombines TRBV7-7 with TRBJ2-2; TRBD1 matches 9 bases. The V segment lost 5 bases and the J segment 7 bases; nucleotides outside the gene matches: 17. The CDR3 is 18 residues long. In germline, CDR1 is SSHAT, CDR2 FNYEAQ (reference sequence). The CDR3 region is CASSPRIQGAGKGGELFF. The CDR3 DNA reads as TGTGCCAGCAGCCCCCGGATACAGGGGGCGGGGAAAGGCGGGGAGCTGTTTTTT.

The chain links TRBV10-3 to TRBJ2-1; 9 nucleotides align to TRBD2. V shed 5 bases, J shed 9 bases, and the junction held 8 bases outside the gene matches. The length of the CDR3 is 14 residues. Germline CDR1 is ENHRY and CDR2 is SYGVKD. CDR3 sequence (DNA): TGTGCCATCAGTTCCCAGCGGGGGGAGGCTGAGCAGTTCTTC. Amino acids: CAISSQRGEAEQFF.

The chain employs TRBV5-6 and TRBJ2-1; weak D call: TRBD2 (6 bases). Trimming removed 0 bases at V and 0 bases at J, with 10 bases between. The germline gives CDR1 SGHDT, CDR2 YYEEEE. This CDR3 is built from 16 residues. This CDR3 reads CASSLDGRSSYNEQFF. The CDR3 DNA reads as TGTGCCAGCAGCTTGGATGGGAGGAGCTCCTACAATGAGCAGTTCTTC.

This clonotype was found a few times. The CDR3 region is CSARGQGLAASTDTQYF. The CDR3 nucleotides are TGCAGTGCTCGAGGACAAGGACTAGCAGCTAGCACAGATACGCAGTATTTT. This chain joins TRBV20-1 and TRBJ2-3; 8 nucleotides align to TRBD2. The J segment lost 0 bases and the V segment lost 5 bases, leaving 13 bases of the junction unmatched. Germline V gene lookup returns CDR1 DFQATT and CDR2 SNEGSKA (reference sequence). The CDR3 has 17 residues.

The chain is built from TRBV5-1 and TRBJ2-5; D is unresolved. V was trimmed by 0 bases and J by 4 bases, leaving 10 bases between them. Germline-derived CDR1 and CDR2 are SGHRS and YFSETQ. CDR3 length equals 14 residues. The CDR3 sequence is CASSLALYIETQYF. In nucleotides, the CDR3 is TGCGCCAGCAGCTTGGCCCTGTATATAGAGACCCAGTACTTC.

This clonotype was recorded a few times. This rearrangement joins TRBV6-2 or TRBV6-3 to TRBJ2-3; D is unclear. The CDR3 has 20 residues. Germline V gene lookup returns CDR1 MNHEY and CDR2 SVGEGT. V lost 3 bases and J lost 0, with 25 bases in between. CDR3 protein: CASSYVRMALAISSTDTQYF. The CDR3 DNA follows: TGTGCCAGCAGTTATGTCCGGATGGCGCTGGCCATTTCTAGCACAGATACGCAGTATTTT.

The genes are TRBV20-1 and TRBJ2-5; 13 positions match TRBD2. The CDR3 runs 13 residues. The J segment lost 4 bases and the V segment lost 5 bases, leaving 1 base of the junction unmatched. Germline-derived CDR1 and CDR2 are DFQATT and SNEGSKA (reference sequence). The CDR3 region is CSAGTSGVETQYF. The CDR3 nucleotides are TGCAGTGCTGGGACTAGCGGGGTAGAGACCCAGTACTTC.

V is TRBV4-3 and J is TRBJ1-1; D is uncertain. Germline CDR1 LGHNA, CDR2 YSLEER. This CDR3 has 16 residues. V gave up 0 bases and J gave up 1 base, with 12 bases separating them. The CDR3 DNA sequence: TGCGCCAGCAGCCAAGAAGGCCATCGACAGAACACTGAAGCTTTCTTT. Translation: CASSQEGHRQNTEAFF.

The chain combines TRBV7-2 with TRBJ1-2, with TRBD1 matching over 7 bases. Trimming removed 1 base from V and 4 bases from J; junction bases left unmatched: 9. Germline values: CDR1 SGHTA, CDR2 FQGNSA. CDR3 length: 16 amino acids. CDR3 in amino acids: CASSLGDRVRVYGYTF. The DNA of the CDR3 is TGTGCCAGCAGCTTAGGTGACAGGGTGAGGGTCTATGGCTACACCTTC. Combining the CDR3 with reference TRBV7-2 and TRBJ1-2 gives the whole variable domain GAGVSQSPSNKVTEKGKDVELRCDPISGHTALYWYRQSLGQGLEFLIYFQGNSAPDKSGLPSDRFSAERTGGSVSTLTIQRTQQEDSAVYLCASSLGDRVRVYGYTFGSGTRLTVV.